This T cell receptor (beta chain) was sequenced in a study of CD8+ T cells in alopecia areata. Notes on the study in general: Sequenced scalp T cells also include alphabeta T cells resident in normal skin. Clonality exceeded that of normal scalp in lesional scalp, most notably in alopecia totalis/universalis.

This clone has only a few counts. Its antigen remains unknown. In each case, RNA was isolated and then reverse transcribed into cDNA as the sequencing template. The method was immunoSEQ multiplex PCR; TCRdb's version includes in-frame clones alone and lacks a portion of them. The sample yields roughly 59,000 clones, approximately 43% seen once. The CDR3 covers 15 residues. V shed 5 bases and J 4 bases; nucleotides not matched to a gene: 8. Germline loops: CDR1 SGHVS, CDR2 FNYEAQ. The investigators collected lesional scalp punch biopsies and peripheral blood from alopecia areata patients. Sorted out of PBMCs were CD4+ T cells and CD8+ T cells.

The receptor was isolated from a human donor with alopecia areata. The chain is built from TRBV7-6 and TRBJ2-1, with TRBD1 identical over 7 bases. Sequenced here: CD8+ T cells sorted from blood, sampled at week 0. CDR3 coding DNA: TGTGCCAGCAGCCACCCAGAGACAGGGTACAATGAGCAGTTCTTC. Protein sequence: CASSHPETGYNEQFF.